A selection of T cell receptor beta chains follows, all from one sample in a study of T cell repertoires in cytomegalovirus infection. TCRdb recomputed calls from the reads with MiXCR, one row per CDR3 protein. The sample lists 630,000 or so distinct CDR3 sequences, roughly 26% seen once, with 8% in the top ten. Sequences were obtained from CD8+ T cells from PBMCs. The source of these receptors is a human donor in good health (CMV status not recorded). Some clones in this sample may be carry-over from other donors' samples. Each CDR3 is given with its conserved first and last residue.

CSVEGALRRGYTF TRBJ1-2 TRBV29-1
CASSLALADTQYF TRBJ2-3 TRBV7-7
CASSLETRDQPQHF TRBJ1-5 TRBV7-9
CASGPPHEQYF TRBJ2-7 TRBV12-5
CASSVTEFKETQYF TRBJ2-5 TRBV19
CATSRGLSSNEQFF TRBJ2-1 TRBV15
CASSYGDRYTDTQYF TRBJ2-3 TRBV6-2/TRBV6-3
CASTGLAGEAEQYF TRBJ2-7 TRBV2
CASSENKANGYTF TRBJ1-2 TRBV6-1
CASSSVGTGEHDEQFF TRBJ2-1 TRBV6-1
CASSLRDIENTEAFF TRBJ1-1 TRBV28
CASYGELPEAFF TRBJ1-1 TRBV2
CASSTGSATYF TRBJ2-5 TRBV13
CASARAVQETQYF TRBJ2-5 TRBV10-1
CASKADGEDTQYF TRBJ2-3 TRBV12-3/TRBV12-4
CASSTSTDTQYF TRBJ2-3 TRBV7-2
CASSFGGRPSYNEQFF TRBJ2-1 TRBV12-3/TRBV12-4
CANSFFHF TRBJ1-6 TRBV12-3/TRBV12-4
CAGSSTGASTGELFF TRBJ2-2 TRBV7-4
CASSVDRGRSGELFF TRBJ2-2 TRBV9
CASSLMPGELFF TRBJ2-2 TRBV27
CSVAPLGTTTYEQYF TRBJ2-7 TRBV29-1
CSVEDPSGVYNEQFF TRBJ2-1 TRBV29-1
CASSTGLGAYEQYF TRBJ2-7 TRBV6-5
CASSSVQGNTGELFF TRBJ2-2 TRBV7-3
CASSLDGARPYEQYF TRBJ2-7 TRBV7-6
CASSSRTSSKETQYF TRBJ2-5 TRBV7-6
CASSLDANYGYTF TRBJ1-2 TRBV7-2
CASSLPSALDYGYTF TRBJ1-2 TRBV7-9
CASSLSGAEGYTF TRBJ1-2 TRBV7-6
CASRPDRAGQETQYF TRBJ2-5 TRBV6-6